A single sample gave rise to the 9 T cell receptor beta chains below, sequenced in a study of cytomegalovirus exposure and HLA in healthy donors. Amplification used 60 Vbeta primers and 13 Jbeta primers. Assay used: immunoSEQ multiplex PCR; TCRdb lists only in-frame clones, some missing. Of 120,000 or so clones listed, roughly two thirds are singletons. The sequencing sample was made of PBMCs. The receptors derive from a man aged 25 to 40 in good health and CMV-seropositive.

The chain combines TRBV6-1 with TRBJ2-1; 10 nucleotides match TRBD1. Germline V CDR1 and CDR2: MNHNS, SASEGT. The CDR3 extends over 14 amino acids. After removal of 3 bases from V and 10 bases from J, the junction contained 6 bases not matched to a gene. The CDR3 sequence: CASSDGTGVFEQFF. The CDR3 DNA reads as TGTGCCAGCAGTGATGGGACAGGGGTTTTCGAGCAGTTCTTC.

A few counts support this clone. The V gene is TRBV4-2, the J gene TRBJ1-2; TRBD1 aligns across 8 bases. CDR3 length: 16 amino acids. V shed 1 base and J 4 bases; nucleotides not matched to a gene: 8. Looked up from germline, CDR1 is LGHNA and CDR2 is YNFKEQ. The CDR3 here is CASSQGGSGGAYGYTF. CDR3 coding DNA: TGTGCCAGCAGCCAAGGGGGTTCAGGGGGCGCCTATGGCTACACCTTC.

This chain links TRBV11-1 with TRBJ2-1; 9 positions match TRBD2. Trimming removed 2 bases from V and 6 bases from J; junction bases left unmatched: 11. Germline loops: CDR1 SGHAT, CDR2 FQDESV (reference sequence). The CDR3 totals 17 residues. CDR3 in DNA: TGTGCCAGCAGCTTACTTCAGACTAGCGGAGGGGGCAATGAGCAGTTCTTC. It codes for CASSLLQTSGGGNEQFF.

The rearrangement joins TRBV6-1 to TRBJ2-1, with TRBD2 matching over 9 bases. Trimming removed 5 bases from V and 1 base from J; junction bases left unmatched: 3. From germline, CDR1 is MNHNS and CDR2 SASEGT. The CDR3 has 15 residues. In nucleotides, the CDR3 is TGTGCCAGCAGTTTTAGCGGGGGATCCTACAATGAGCAGTTCTTC. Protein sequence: CASSFSGGSYNEQFF.

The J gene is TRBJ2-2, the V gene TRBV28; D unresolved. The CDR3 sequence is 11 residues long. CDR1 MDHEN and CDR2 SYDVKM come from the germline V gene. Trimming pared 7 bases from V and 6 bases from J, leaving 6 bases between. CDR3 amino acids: CASTLAGELFF. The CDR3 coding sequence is TGTGCCAGCACCCTCGCCGGGGAGCTGTTTTTT.

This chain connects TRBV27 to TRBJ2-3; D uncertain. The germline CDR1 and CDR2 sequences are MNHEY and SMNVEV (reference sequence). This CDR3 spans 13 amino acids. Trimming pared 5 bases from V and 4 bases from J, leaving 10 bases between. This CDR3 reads CASSPDTSDTQYF. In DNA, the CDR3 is TGTGCCAGCAGTCCTGACACATCAGATACGCAGTATTTT.

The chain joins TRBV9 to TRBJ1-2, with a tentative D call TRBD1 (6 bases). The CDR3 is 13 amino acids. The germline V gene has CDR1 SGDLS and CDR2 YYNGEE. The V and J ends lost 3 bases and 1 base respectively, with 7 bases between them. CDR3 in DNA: TGTGCCAGCAGCGAACAGGGTAACTATGGCTACACCTTC. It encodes CASSEQGNYGYTF.

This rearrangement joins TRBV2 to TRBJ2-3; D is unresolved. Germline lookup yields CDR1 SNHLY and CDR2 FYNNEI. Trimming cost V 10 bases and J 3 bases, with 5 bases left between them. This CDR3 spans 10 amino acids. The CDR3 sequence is CATSTDTQYF. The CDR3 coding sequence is TGTGCCACCTCGACAGATACGCAGTATTTT.

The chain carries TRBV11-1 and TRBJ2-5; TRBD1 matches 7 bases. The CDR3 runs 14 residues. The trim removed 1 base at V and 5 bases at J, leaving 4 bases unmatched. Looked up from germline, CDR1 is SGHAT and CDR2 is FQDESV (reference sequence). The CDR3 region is CASSLVTGEETQYF. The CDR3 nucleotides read TGTGCCAGCAGCTTAGTAACAGGGGAGGAGACCCAGTACTTC.